This T cell receptor (beta chain) stems from a study of blood T cells in healthy people across ages. Then a second PCR, running about 6 to 12 cycles, was carried out with a sample-barcoded 5' primer and a J-beta primer mix. Through a template-switch adaptor with 12 random nucleotides, each cDNA molecule received a tag. TCRdb re-called the 5' RACE reads with MiXCR, one entry per CDR3 protein. The data hold over 600,000 distinct CDR3 sequences, with around 50% observed a single time. This clonotype has a handful of counts. The antigen is unknown. Just one base apart from a much larger clone, this may be a read error. Drawing of peripheral blood yielded approximately 10 milliliters from each donor. Findings and caveats of the study: Researchers said unsorted PBMCs prevented a conclusive naive versus antigen-experienced comparison.

Sequenced material: blood. This clonotype was obtained from a man aged 80 or over in good health.

This CDR3 is CASSQTGVQETQFF. The CDR3 DNA reads TGTGCCAGCAGCCAAACTGGAGTTCAAGAGACCCAGTTCTTC. The chain joins TRBV4-2 to TRBJ2-1; D gene ambiguous. Trimming removed 2 bases from V and 13 bases from J, with 18 bases in between. The V gene's germline CDR1 is LGHNA and CDR2 YNFKEQ. This CDR3 region has 14 residues.